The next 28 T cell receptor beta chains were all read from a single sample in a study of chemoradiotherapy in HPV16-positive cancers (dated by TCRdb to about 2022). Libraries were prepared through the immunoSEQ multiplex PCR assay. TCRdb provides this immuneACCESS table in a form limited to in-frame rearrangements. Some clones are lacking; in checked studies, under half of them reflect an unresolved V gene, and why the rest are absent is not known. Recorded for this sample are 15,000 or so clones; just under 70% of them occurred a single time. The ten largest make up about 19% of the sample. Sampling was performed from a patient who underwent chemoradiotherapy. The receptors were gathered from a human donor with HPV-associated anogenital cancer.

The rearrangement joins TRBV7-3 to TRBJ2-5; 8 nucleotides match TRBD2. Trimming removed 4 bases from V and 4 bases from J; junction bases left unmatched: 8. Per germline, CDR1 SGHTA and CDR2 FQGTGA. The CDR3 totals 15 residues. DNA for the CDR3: TGTGCCAGCAGCTCGTCGGGGGGGCTCCGAGAGACCCAGTACTTC. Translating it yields CASSSSGGLRETQYF. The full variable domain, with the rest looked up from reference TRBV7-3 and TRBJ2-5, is GAGVSQTPSNKVTEKGKYVELRCDPISGHTALYWYRQSLGQGPEFLIYFQGTGAADDSGLPNDRFFAVRPEGSVSTLKIQRTERGDSAVYLCASSSSGGLRETQYFGPGTRLLVL.

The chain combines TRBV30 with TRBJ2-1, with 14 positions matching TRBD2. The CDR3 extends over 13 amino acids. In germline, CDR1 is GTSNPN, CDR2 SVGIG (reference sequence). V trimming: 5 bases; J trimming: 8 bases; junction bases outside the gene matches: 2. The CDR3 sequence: CAWGLAGGYEQFF. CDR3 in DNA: TGTGCCTGGGGACTAGCGGGGGGCTATGAGCAGTTCTTC. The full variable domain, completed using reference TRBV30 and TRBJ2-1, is SQTIHQWPATLVQPVGSPLSLECTVEGTSNPNLYWYRQAAGRGLQLLFYSVGIGQISSEVPQNLSASRPQDRQFILSSKKLLLSDSGFYLCAWGLAGGYEQFFGPGTRLTVL.

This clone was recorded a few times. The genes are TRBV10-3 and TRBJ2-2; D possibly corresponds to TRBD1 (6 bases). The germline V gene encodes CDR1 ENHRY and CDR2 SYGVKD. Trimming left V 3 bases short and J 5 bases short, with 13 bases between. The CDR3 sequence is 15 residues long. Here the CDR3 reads CAISDSGARTGELFF. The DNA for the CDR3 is TGTGCCATCAGTGATTCAGGGGCGCGAACCGGGGAGCTGTTTTTT.

Here the CDR3 DNA reads TGCGCCAGCAGCGAGGGGAGACACACCGGGGAGCTGTTTTTT. Protein sequence: CASSEGRHTGELFF. This chain connects TRBV4-1 to TRBJ2-2, with D tentatively TRBD1 or TRBD2 (5 bases each). The CDR3 is made up of 14 amino acids. Looked up from germline, CDR1 is MGHRA and CDR2 is YSYEKL. Trimming removed 5 bases at V and 3 bases at J, with 10 bases between.

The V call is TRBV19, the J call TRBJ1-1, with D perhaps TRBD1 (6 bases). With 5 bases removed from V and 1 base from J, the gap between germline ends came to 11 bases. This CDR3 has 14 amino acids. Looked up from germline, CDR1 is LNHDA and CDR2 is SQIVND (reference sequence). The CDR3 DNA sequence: TGTGCCAGTAGTTACCAGGGGAGGAACACTGAAGCTTTCTTT. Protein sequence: CASSYQGRNTEAFF.

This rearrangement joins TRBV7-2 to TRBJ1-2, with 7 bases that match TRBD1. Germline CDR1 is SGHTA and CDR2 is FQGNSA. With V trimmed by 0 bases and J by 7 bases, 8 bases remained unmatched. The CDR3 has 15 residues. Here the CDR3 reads CASSLAEGAGVGYTF. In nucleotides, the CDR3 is TGTGCCAGCAGCTTAGCTGAGGGGGCAGGGGTTGGCTACACCTTC.

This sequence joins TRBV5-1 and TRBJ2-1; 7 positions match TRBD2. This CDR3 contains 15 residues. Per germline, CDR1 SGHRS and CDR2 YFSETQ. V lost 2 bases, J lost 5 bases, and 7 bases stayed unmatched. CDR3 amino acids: CASSFRLASDNEQFF. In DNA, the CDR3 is TGCGCCAGCAGCTTCAGACTAGCTAGCGACAATGAGCAGTTCTTC. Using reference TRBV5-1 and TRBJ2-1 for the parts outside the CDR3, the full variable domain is KAGVTQTPRYLIKTRGQQVTLSCSPISGHRSVSWYQQTPGQGLQFLFEYFSETQRNKGNFPGRFSGRQFSNSRSEMNVSTLELGDSALYLCASSFRLASDNEQFFGPGTRLTVL.

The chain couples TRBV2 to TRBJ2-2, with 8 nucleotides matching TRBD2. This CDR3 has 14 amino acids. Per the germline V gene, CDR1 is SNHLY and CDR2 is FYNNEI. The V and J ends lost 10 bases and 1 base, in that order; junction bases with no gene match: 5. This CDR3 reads CATKRGKNTGELFF. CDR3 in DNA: TGTGCCACCAAGCGGGGGAAGAACACCGGGGAGCTGTTTTTT.

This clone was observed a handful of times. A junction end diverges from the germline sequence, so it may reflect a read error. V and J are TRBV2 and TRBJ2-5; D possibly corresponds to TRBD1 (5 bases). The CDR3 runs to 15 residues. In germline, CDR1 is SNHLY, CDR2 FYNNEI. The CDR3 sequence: CASREGDSPGETQYF. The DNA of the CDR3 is TGTGCCAGCAGGGAAGGGGATTCCCCCGGGGAGACCCAGTACTTC. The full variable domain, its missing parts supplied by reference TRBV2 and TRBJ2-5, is EPEVTQTPSHQVTQMGQEVILRCVPISNHLYFYWYRQILGQKVEFLVSFYNNEISEKSEIFDDQFSVERPDGSNFTLKIRSTKLEDSAMYFCASREGDSPGETQYFGPGTRLLVL.

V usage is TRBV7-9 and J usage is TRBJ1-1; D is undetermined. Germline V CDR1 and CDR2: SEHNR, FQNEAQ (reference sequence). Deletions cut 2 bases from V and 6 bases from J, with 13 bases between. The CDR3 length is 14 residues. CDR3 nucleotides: TGTGCCAGCAGCTTAACCAGACGGGAGTCTGAAGCTTTCTTT. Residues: CASSLTRRESEAFF.

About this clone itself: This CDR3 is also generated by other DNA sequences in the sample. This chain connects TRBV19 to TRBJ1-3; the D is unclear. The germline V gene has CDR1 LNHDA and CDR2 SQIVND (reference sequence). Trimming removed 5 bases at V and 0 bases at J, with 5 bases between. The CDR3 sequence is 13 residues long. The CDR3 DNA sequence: TGTGCCAGTAGTCTCTCCTCTGGAAACACCATATATTTT. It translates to CASSLSSGNTIYF. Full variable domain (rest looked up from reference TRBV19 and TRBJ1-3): DGGITQSPKYLFRKEGQNVTLSCEQNLNHDAMYWYRQDPGQGLRLIYYSQIVNDFQKGDIAEGYSVSREKKESFPLTVTSAQKNPTAFYLCASSLSSGNTIYFGEGSWLTVV.

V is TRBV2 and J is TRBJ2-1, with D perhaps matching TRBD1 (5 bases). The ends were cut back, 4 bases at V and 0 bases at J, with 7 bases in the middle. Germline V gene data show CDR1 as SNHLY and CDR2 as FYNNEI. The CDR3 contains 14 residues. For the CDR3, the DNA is TGTGCCAGCAGTGGAACAGGCTCCTACAATGAGCAGTTCTTC. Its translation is CASSGTGSYNEQFF. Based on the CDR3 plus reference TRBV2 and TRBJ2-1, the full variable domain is EPEVTQTPSHQVTQMGQEVILRCVPISNHLYFYWYRQILGQKVEFLVSFYNNEISEKSEIFDDQFSVERPDGSNFTLKIRSTKLEDSAMYFCASSGTGSYNEQFFGPGTRLTVL.

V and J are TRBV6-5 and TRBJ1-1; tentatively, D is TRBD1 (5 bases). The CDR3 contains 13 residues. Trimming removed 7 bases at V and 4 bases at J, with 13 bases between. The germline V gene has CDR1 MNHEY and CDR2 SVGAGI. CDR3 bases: TGTGCCAGCACCCTAAGAAGGGGCACTGAAGCTTTCTTT. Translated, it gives CASTLRRGTEAFF.

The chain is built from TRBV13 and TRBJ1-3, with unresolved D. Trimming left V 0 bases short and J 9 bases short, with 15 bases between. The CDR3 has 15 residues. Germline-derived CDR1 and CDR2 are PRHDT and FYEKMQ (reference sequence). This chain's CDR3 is CASSLGLPGVSTIYF. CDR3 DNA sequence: TGTGCCAGCAGCTTAGGCCTCCCGGGAGTAAGCACCATATATTTT.

The CDR3 DNA follows: TGTGCCAGCAGCCCCTGGACGGGGAACGGGATGGGTGAAGCTTTCTTT. Its protein product is CASSPWTGNGMGEAFF. The V call is TRBV13, the J call TRBJ1-1; D uncertain. Per germline, CDR1 PRHDT and CDR2 FYEKMQ (reference sequence). The V gene lost 5 bases and the J gene lost 7 bases, with 23 bases spanning the gap. The CDR3 sequence is 16 residues long.

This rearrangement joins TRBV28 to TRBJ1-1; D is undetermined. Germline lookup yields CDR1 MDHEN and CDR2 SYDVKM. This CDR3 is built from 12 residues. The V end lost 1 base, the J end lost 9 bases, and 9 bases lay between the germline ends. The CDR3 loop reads CASSLLEQKAFF. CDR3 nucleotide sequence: TGTGCCAGCAGTTTATTAGAGCAGAAAGCTTTCTTT.

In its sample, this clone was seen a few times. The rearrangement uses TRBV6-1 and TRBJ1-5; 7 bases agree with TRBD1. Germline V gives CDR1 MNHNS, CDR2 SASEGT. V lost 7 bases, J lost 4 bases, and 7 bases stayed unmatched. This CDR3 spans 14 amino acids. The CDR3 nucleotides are TGTGCCAGCATAAGGGACAGCCCTAATCAGCCCCAGCATTTT. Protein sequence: CASIRDSPNQPQHF.

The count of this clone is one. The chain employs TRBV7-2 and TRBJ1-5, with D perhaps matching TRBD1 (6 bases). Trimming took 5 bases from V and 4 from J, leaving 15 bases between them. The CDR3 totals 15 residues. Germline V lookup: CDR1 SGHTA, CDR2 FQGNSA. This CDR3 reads CASSPGVIGNQPQHF. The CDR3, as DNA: TGTGCCAGCAGCCCAGGGGTGATAGGTAATCAGCCCCAGCATTTT.

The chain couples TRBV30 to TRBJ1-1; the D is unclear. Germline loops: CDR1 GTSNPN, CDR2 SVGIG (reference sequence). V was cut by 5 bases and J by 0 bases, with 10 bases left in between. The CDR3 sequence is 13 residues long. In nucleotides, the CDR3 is TGTGCCTGGGACACAGTGATGAACACTGAAGCTTTCTTT. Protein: CAWDTVMNTEAFF.

The CDR3 spells CAWTGIMNTEAFF. In DNA form, the CDR3 reads TGTGCCTGGACGGGAATTATGAACACTGAAGCTTTCTTT. The chain has TRBV30 and TRBJ1-1; unclear D gene. V shed 4 bases and J shed 0 bases, with 9 bases lying between them. Looked up from germline, CDR1 is GTSNPN and CDR2 is SVGIG (reference sequence). The CDR3 loop spans 13 amino acids.

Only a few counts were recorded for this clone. CDR3 in DNA: TGTGCCAGCAGTACCTACACTGGGTATGTCACTGAAGCTTTCTTT. This sequence encodes CASSTYTGYVTEAFF. This chain connects TRBV5-4 to TRBJ1-1; D is uncertain. Trimming cost V 5 bases and J 4 bases, with 18 bases left between them. The CDR3 contains 15 residues. In germline, CDR1 is SGHNT, CDR2 YYREEE (reference sequence).

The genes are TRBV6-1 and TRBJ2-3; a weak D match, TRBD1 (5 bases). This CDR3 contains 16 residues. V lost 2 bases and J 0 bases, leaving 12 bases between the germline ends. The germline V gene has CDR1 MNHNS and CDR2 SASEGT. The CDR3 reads CASSEPFRASTDTQYF. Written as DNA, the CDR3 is TGTGCCAGCAGTGAACCCTTCAGGGCGAGCACAGATACGCAGTATTTT.

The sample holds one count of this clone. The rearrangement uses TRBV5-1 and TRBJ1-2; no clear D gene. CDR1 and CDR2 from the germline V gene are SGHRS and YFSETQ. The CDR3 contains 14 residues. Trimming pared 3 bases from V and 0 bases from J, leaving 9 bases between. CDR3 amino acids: CASSSSGTNYGYTF. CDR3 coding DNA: TGCGCCAGCAGCTCTTCCGGGACTAACTATGGCTACACCTTC.

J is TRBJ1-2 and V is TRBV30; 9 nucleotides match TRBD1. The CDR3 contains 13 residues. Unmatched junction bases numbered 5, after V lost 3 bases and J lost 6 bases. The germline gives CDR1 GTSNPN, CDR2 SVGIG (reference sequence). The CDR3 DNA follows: TGTGCCTGGAGACGACAGGGGGTAGATGGCTACACCTTC. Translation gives CAWRRQGVDGYTF.

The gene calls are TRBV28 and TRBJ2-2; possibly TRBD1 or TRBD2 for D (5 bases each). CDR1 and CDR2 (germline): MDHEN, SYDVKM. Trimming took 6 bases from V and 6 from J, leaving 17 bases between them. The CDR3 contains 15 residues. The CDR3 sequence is CASSLGPAKAGELFF. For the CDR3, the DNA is TGTGCCAGCAGCCTGGGACCGGCGAAGGCCGGGGAGCTGTTTTTT.

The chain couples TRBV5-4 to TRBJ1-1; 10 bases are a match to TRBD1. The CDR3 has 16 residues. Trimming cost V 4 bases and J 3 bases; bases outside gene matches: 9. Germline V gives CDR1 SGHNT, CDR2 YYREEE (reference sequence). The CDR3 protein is CASSLGSTGGYTEAFF. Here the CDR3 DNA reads TGTGCCAGCAGCCTGGGTTCGACAGGGGGCTACACTGAAGCTTTCTTT.

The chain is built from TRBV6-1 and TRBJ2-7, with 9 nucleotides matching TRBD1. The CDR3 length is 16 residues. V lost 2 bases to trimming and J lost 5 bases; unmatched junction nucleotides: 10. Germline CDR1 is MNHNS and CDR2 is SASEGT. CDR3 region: CASSEIKGQGRDEQYF. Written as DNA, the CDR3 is TGTGCCAGCAGTGAAATAAAGGGACAGGGTAGGGACGAGCAGTACTTC.

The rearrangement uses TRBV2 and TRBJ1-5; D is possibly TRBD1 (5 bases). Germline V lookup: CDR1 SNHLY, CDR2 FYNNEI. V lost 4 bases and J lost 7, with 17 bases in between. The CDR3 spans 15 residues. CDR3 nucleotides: TGTGCCAGCAGTGGTTGGCCAGGGAGCATCCAGCCCCAGCATTTT. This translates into CASSGWPGSIQPQHF.